This T cell receptor beta chain was sequenced during a study of T cells in Graves' hyperthyroidism and ophthalmopathy. Overall study: Pretreatment peripheral blood was obtained at initial diagnosis.

Many counts were recorded for this clonotype. Trimming cost V 6 bases and J 1 base, with 12 bases left between them. Germline V lookup: CDR1 MNHEY, CDR2 SVGEGT. The CDR3 is made up of 15 amino acids. Amplification yielded TCR beta CDR3 regions, with RNA transcripts as the source. First-round RT-PCR of the TCR CDR3 relied on the HTBI primer set. TCRdb independently ran MiXCR on the multiplex PCR reads; one entry per CDR3 protein. This table has some 720,000 distinct CDR3 sequences, around 15% appearing once. Stable hyperthyroidism: no ophthalmopathy progression over 18 months of follow-up. Patients having uncontrolled infection, another autoimmune disease, pregnancy or lactation were not included. The diagnoses drew upon clinical symptoms, serum thyroxine and TRAb, thyroid ultrasound and orbital computed tomography.

The sequenced sample consisted of blood. The sequence was obtained from a man between 18 and 35 years old with Graves' hyperthyroidism. V gene TRBV6-2 or TRBV6-3 combines with J gene TRBJ2-2; D uncertain. CDR3 protein: CASRGRPLNTGELFF. The CDR3 DNA follows: TGTGCCAGCAGAGGCCGCCCCTTGAACACCGGGGAGCTGTTTTTT.